This T cell receptor beta chain was identified during a study of cytomegalovirus exposure and HLA in healthy donors. Study-wide background: Around 77 million unique TCRs from HLA-typed donors made up an early data release.

The PCR used 60 Vbeta and 13 Jbeta primers. The data were produced by immunoSEQ multiplex PCR, yet TCRdb's version contains in-frame clones alone and is incomplete. The sample carries some 130,000 clones, over 60% recorded once. This TCR was recovered from a man aged 40-50 years in good health and CMV-seronegative. The sequencing sample was made of PBMCs.

The CDR3 DNA is TGTGCCAGCAGCTTAGGAGGGTCTGAAGCTTTCTTT. Residues: CASSLGGSEAFF. This chain uses TRBV7-9 with TRBJ1-1; D is unresolved. This CDR3 spans 12 amino acids. Per germline, CDR1 SEHNR and CDR2 FQNEAQ (reference sequence). Trimming removed 1 base from V and 6 bases from J, with 6 bases in between.